The clone carrying this T cell receptor beta chain was found a few times. The sample originates from a study of OX40 agonist ivuxolimab in advanced cancers. Profiled with immunoSEQ multiplex PCR; TCRdb holds only in-frame clones, not every one. The sample includes tens of thousands of clones, around 90% seen only once; the top ten take roughly 9.7%. The clonotype was recovered from an adult with an advanced solid tumor such as melanoma, head and neck, liver or kidney cancer. Sequences were derived from CD4+ or CD8+ T cells sorted from blood, sampled in a trial of the OX40 agonist ivuxolimab.

The CDR3 DNA follows: TGTGCCACTCTGAGGGGGGCGGGTTCACCCCTCCACTTT. Translation gives CATLRGAGSPLHF. The chain employs TRBV6-6 and TRBJ1-6, with D perhaps matching TRBD1 (6 bases). The CDR3 loop spans 13 amino acids. V lost 10 bases and J lost 9, with 16 bases in between. Germline V CDR1 and CDR2: MNHNY, SVGAGI (reference sequence).